These 5 T cell receptor beta chains share one sample of origin, sequenced in a study of T cells after yellow fever vaccination. One entry per CDR3 protein results from TCRdb running MiXCR on the 5' RACE reads. In the table there are approximately 110,000 distinct CDR3 sequences, more than 6.5% of which are singletons. The starting material was CD4+ T cells sorted from PBMCs, obtained 9 to 11 days after the first yellow fever vaccination. These receptors were collected from a man aged 18 to 30 who received the YFV17D yellow fever vaccine.

The chain couples TRBV7-2 to TRBJ2-1; D ambiguous. CDR3 length: 13 amino acids. V was cut by 2 bases and J by 15 bases, with 17 bases left in between. Germline V gene lookup returns CDR1 SGHTA and CDR2 FQGNSA. The CDR3, as DNA: TGTGCCAGCAGCTTACGTTCTGCGCCAGGTCTGTTCTTC. Translating it yields CASSLRSAPGLFF.

This clonotype was detected many times. The V call is TRBV5-1, the J call TRBJ2-5; D uncertain. Trimming removed 0 bases from V and 5 bases from J, with 14 bases in between. This CDR3 is 15 amino acids long. In germline, CDR1 is SGHRS, CDR2 YFSETQ. CDR3 in amino acids: CASSLAPPGVETQYF. The CDR3 nucleotides read TGCGCCAGCAGCTTGGCACCCCCCGGAGTGGAGACCCAGTACTTC.

This clonotype was seen ten or more times. V gene TRBV23-1 combines with J gene TRBJ1-4; D uncertain. TRBV23-1 is filed as an ORF, its function uncertain. The CDR3 spans 18 residues. V shed 2 bases and J shed 0 bases, with 16 bases lying between them. CDR3 residues: CASSQRQEDVATNEKLFF. DNA for the CDR3: TGCGCCAGCAGTCAAAGGCAGGAGGACGTTGCAACTAATGAAAAACTGTTTTTT.

This clonotype was observed at least ten times. The chain couples TRBV11-2 to TRBJ2-5; 15 positions agree with TRBD2. The V gene end was trimmed by 5 bases and the J gene end by 5 bases; junction bases not matched to a gene: 12. CDR3 size: 18 residues. Germline V gene sequence: CDR1 SGHAT, CDR2 FQNNGV. CDR3 nucleotide sequence: TGTGCCAGCAGCCCCAAGAGGACTAGCGGGGGGGCCCCGGAGACCCAGTACTTC. Residues: CASSPKRTSGGAPETQYF.

This clonotype was counted between two and nine times. The chain combines TRBV7-9 with TRBJ2-1; D ambiguous. This CDR3 contains 12 residues. V dropped 9 bases and J dropped 9 bases, with 15 bases sitting between them. Germline V CDR1 and CDR2: SEHNR, FQNEAQ (reference sequence). The chain's CDR3 is CASSLEVIEQFF. The CDR3 DNA reads as TGTGCCAGTAGCCTAGAAGTGATTGAGCAGTTCTTC.